These 19 T cell receptor beta chains were all obtained from the same sample, sequenced in a study of CD8 T cells in ankylosing spondylitis (dated 2017 in TCRdb). Library construction relied on 5' RACE. TCRdb lists the instrument as Illumina HiSeq 2500. In TCRdb, the public reads were trimmed at Q25 with fastp and aligned with MiXCR, with productive beta chains retained. CDR3 protein sequences are deduplicated, and each keeps its most common genes and DNA. This sample gives about 250,000 distinct CDR3 sequences in total; more than 20% of them show up just once. In total, the top ten clones hold over 0.55% of the sample. Sequencing was performed on blood, either unsorted or a sorted T cell fraction (not recorded which). The receptors stem from a male donor with ankylosing spondylitis or in good health (not recorded which).

This clonotype was recorded at least ten times. This rearrangement joins TRBV10-3 to TRBJ1-2; maybe TRBD1 (6 bases). The CDR3 sequence is 13 residues long. Germline V gene sequence: CDR1 ENHRY, CDR2 SYGVKD. Between the trimmed V and J ends, which lost 6 bases and 6 bases, there was a span of 14 bases. The CDR3 reads CAISPGEGDGYTF. The CDR3 DNA follows: TGTGCCATCAGCCCAGGGGAGGGAGATGGCTACACCTTC.

This chain connects TRBV5-6 to TRBJ1-1; weak D call: TRBD1 (5 bases). This CDR3 has 17 amino acids. Trimming removed 0 bases at V and 0 bases at J, with 15 bases between. CDR1 and CDR2 (germline): SGHDT, YYEEEE. This CDR3 is CASSLVQGMGVNTEAFF. Written as DNA, the CDR3 is TGTGCCAGCAGCTTGGTCCAGGGAATGGGGGTGAACACTGAAGCTTTCTTT.

The genes are TRBV20-1 and TRBJ2-6; TRBD1 is a possible D gene (6 bases). CDR3 length: 16 amino acids. V was cut by 5 bases and J by 0 bases, with 14 bases left in between. Germline lookup yields CDR1 DFQATT and CDR2 SNEGSKA (reference sequence). In DNA, the CDR3 is TGCAGTGCTCAGGACAGATCCAGCTCTGGGGCCAACGTCCTGACTTTC. Its protein product is CSAQDRSSSGANVLTF.

This clonotype was seen ten or more times. The CDR3 sequence: CASISRGFPSTDTQYF. The CDR3 DNA reads as TGTGCCAGCATTTCCAGGGGGTTTCCAAGCACAGATACGCAGTATTTT. V is TRBV12-3 or TRBV12-4 and J is TRBJ2-3; TRBD1 agrees at 7 bases. The CDR3 length is 16 residues. Losses at the gene ends were 7 bases for V and 0 bases for J; bases not matched to a gene: 10.

The chain carries TRBV7-9 and TRBJ1-2, with D hard to call. V lost 3 bases and J 0 bases, leaving 11 bases between the germline ends. CDR3 length: 15 residues. Germline CDR1 reads SEHNR; CDR2 reads FQNEAQ (reference sequence). CDR3 sequence (DNA): TGTGCCAGCAGCTTTGGTGATTTAGCTAACTATGGCTACACCTTC. This translates into CASSFGDLANYGYTF. Complete variable domain (other parts from reference TRBV7-9 and TRBJ1-2): DTGVSQNPRHKITKRGQNVTFRCDPISEHNRLYWYRQTLGQGPEFLTYFQNEAQLEKSRLLSDRFSAERPKGSFSTLEIQRTEQGDSAMYLCASSFGDLANYGYTFGSGTRLTVV.

The CDR3 loop reads CASSLVGDRGYGYTF. The CDR3 nucleotides are TGTGCCAGCAGCTTGGTTGGTGACAGGGGGTATGGCTACACCTTC. The rearrangement links TRBV5-6 to TRBJ1-2; 9 bases map to TRBD1. V gave up 0 bases and J gave up 5 bases; unmatched junction bases: 5. CDR3 length: 15 amino acids. Germline V gives CDR1 SGHDT, CDR2 YYEEEE.

This clonotype was counted ten times or more. The chain couples TRBV12-5 to TRBJ2-5; D might be TRBD2 (7 bases). The CDR3 length is 13 residues. Germline loops: CDR1 LGHNT, CDR2 FRNRAP. Trimming left V 6 bases short and J 9 bases short, with 17 bases between. CDR3 nucleotide sequence: TGTGCTAGTGGACCCTCTGGGGGGGGGCCCCAGTACTTC. Translation gives CASGPSGGGPQYF.

The V and J genes are TRBV6-5 and TRBJ1-6; 8 nucleotides match TRBD1. J gave up 9 bases and V 0 bases, and 4 bases lay outside the gene matches. CDR3 size: 15 residues. Germline CDR1 is MNHEY and CDR2 is SVGAGI. The CDR3 DNA sequence: TGTGCCAGCAGTTACTCGACAGGGGAGAGTTCACCCCTCCACTTT. Translating it yields CASSYSTGESSPLHF.

The rearrangement links TRBV15 to TRBJ1-2; a weak D match, TRBD1 (5 bases). Per germline, CDR1 LNHNV and CDR2 YYDKDF (reference sequence). The CDR3 totals 15 residues. V was cut by 0 bases and J by 4 bases, with 12 bases left in between. CDR3 bases: TGTGCCACCAGCAGAGATCCCGGGACCCTCTATGGCTACACCTTC. Its protein product is CATSRDPGTLYGYTF.

This clonotype was recorded at least ten times. The rearrangement links TRBV24-1 to TRBJ2-1; maybe TRBD2 (6 bases). V lost 7 bases and J 9 bases, leaving 21 bases between the germline ends. Per germline, CDR1 KGHDR and CDR2 SFDVKD. This CDR3 has 15 residues. The CDR3: CATSDPGVSGSEQFF. The CDR3 bases are TGTGCCACCAGCGACCCGGGGGTTTCCGGCAGTGAGCAGTTCTTC.

This clonotype was counted only a few times. This chain joins TRBV10-3 and TRBJ2-3; TRBD2 is a possible D gene (5 bases). CDR1 is ENHRY, CDR2 SYGVKD, per germline. This CDR3 is 14 amino acids long. V lost 4 bases and J lost 4, with 12 bases in between. CDR3 sequence: CAISVQQRADTQYF. The CDR3 nucleotides are TGTGCCATCAGTGTCCAACAGAGGGCAGATACGCAGTATTTT.

The chain joins TRBV6-5 to TRBJ1-5; a possible D gene is TRBD1 (5 bases). Trimming removed 0 bases from V and 4 bases from J, with 16 bases in between. Per the germline V gene, CDR1 is MNHEY and CDR2 is SVGAGI. There are 17 residues in the CDR3. As DNA, the CDR3 is TGTGCCAGCAGTTACTCTACGAATGGGGGGTGGAATCAGCCCCAGCATTTT. The encoded protein is CASSYSTNGGWNQPQHF.

This clonotype was picked up many times. This chain joins TRBV20-1 and TRBJ1-5; D is ambiguous. V dropped 4 bases and J dropped 0 bases, with 10 bases sitting between them. Germline V CDR1 and CDR2: DFQATT, SNEGSKA (reference sequence). The CDR3 runs 14 residues. CDR3 sequence: CSAKPFHSNQPQHF. The CDR3 DNA is TGCAGTGCTAAACCCTTCCATAGCAATCAGCCCCAGCATTTT.

This clonotype was counted a few times. The chain links TRBV6-1 to TRBJ2-5, with unresolved D. From germline, CDR1 is MNHNS and CDR2 SASEGT. Trimming shortened V by 8 bases and J by 1 base, and 14 bases separated the two germline ends. The CDR3 loop spans 14 amino acids. The CDR3: CASPPTRPQETQYF. The CDR3 bases are TGTGCCAGCCCGCCGACACGGCCCCAAGAGACCCAGTACTTC.

This clonotype was counted a single time. The chain recombines TRBV7-2 with TRBJ2-3, with TRBD2 matching 10 bases. This CDR3 contains 16 residues. Germline trimming cut 2 bases from V and 6 bases from J; bases unmatched to any gene: 8. Germline CDR1 SGHTA, CDR2 FQGNSA. This chain's CDR3 is CASSLSERGGRDTQYF. The CDR3 nucleotides are TGTGCCAGCAGCTTATCGGAGCGGGGGGGCAGGGATACGCAGTATTTT.

This clonotype was recorded at least ten times. V is TRBV12-3 or TRBV12-4 and J is TRBJ2-7, with D possibly being TRBD1 (7 bases). This CDR3 is built from 16 residues. The V end lost 1 base, the J end lost 4 bases, and 17 bases lay between the germline ends. This CDR3 is CASSLETGDRRYEQYF. CDR3 sequence (DNA): TGTGCCAGCAGTTTAGAAACGGGGGACAGAAGATACGAGCAGTACTTC.

The chain couples TRBV12-3 or TRBV12-4 to TRBJ2-2, with 10 bases identical to TRBD1. V shed 6 bases, J shed 6 bases, and the junction held 1 base outside the gene matches. The CDR3 consists of 13 residues. The CDR3 DNA reads as TGTGCCAGCAGCGGGACAGGGGCCGGGGAGCTGTTTTTT. Translating it yields CASSGTGAGELFF.

The chain links TRBV20-1 to TRBJ2-3, with TRBD2 matching 7 bases. Unmatched junction bases numbered 7, after V lost 4 bases and J lost 0 bases. This CDR3 has 15 amino acids. CDR1 is DFQATT and CDR2 is SNEGSKA in the germline V gene (reference sequence). CDR3 nucleotides: TGCAGTGCTATCCTGCTAGCGGTGAGCACAGATACGCAGTATTTT. As protein: CSAILLAVSTDTQYF.

This clonotype appeared once. The rearrangement links TRBV30 to TRBJ1-5; D is undetermined. CDR1 is GTSNPN and CDR2 is SVGIG in the germline V gene (reference sequence). V lost 0 bases and J lost 9, with 9 bases in between. The CDR3 extends over 12 amino acids. DNA for the CDR3: TGTGCCTGGAGTGTAAGACGAGGGCCCCAGCATTTT. Its protein product is CAWSVRRGPQHF.